The source of this T cell receptor (beta chain) is a study of T-cell reconstitution after alpha-beta-depleted transplantation in children. Study results and limitations: Reports say that about two months after transplant, the alpha-beta T cells came out of several hundred graft clones that had expanded. It was newly produced T cells that mostly accounted for T-cell counts and diversity one year after transplant. Recipient T cells and thymic progenitors that survived were the source of the high TCRbeta diversity seen at day 60 in some patients.

This clonotype was seen more than once but under ten times. As yet, its antigen is unknown. Germline V gene lookup returns CDR1 SQVTM and CDR2 ANQGSEA. The CDR3 has 12 residues. Deletions cut 3 bases from V and 6 bases from J, with 11 bases between. It was with unique molecular identifiers that the TCRbeta library was prepared. TCRdb re-derived calls from the PCR reads in MiXCR, one entry per CDR3 protein. This table holds approximately 980,000 distinct CDR3 sequences, about 29% found once. This receptor was identified in a boy under two years old who had a stem cell transplant for SCID, so the T cells may come from the graft donor. The chain joins TRBV29-1 to TRBJ2-5, with a possible D match to TRBD1 (6 bases). Sequenced material: PBMCs, mostly from graft donor cells, taken 360 days after TCRalphabeta/CD19-depleted stem cell transplant. The CDR3 coding sequence is TGCAGCGTTGAGTGGGGGCAAAAGACCCAGTACTTC. Translation gives CSVEWGQKTQYF.